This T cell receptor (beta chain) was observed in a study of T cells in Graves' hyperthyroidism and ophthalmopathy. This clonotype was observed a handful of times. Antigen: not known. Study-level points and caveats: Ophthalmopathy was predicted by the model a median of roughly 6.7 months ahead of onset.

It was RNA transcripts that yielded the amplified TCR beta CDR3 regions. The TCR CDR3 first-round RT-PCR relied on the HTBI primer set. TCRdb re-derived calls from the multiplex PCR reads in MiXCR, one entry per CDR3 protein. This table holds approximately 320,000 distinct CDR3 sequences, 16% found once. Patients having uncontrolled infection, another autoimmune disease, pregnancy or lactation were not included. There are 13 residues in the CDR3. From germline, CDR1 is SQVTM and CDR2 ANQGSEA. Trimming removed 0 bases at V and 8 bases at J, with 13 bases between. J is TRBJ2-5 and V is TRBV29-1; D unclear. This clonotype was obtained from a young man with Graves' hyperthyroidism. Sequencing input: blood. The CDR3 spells CSVEEGSWSTQYF. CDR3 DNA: TGCAGCGTTGAAGAAGGCTCTTGGAGCACCCAGTACTTC.